The sequence of this T cell receptor (beta chain) was determined in a study of glioma-infiltrating T cells after dendritic cell vaccination. Overall study: Treatment, given 2003 to 2012, was autologous tumor lysate-pulsed dendritic cell vaccination. Dendritic cells derived from monocytes and pulsed with autologous tumor lysate formed the vaccine.

Selection required adequate fresh-frozen tumor tissue plus more than two years' survival data. Blood PBMC samples: pre-vaccination, two weeks post third vaccination, and at tumor progression. Germline V lookup: CDR1 SGHRS, CDR2 YFSETQ. V lost 4 bases to trimming and J lost 2 bases; unmatched junction nucleotides: 8. CDR3 size: 17 residues. Clones were sequenced by immunoSEQ multiplex PCR, and TCRdb holds only the in-frame ones, with some missing. This table has some 30,000 clones, approximately 91% appearing once. The source is a human donor with glioblastoma. J is TRBJ2-5 and V is TRBV5-1, with TRBD2 matching 13 bases. Sequenced here: blood, sampled before dendritic cell vaccination. Here the CDR3 DNA reads TGCGCCAGCAGCCTCCTCGGGACTAGCGGGGCTCAAGAGACCCAGTACTTC. Translating gives CASSLLGTSGAQETQYF.